What follows is one TCR beta chain and its context. In the original analysis: Quantification of nucleated cells was approximated via reference gene primer amplification. Measured with immunoSEQ multiplex PCR; TCRdb has only the in-frame clones, and not every one. The D gene and trimming were derived from the DNA, and the V and J assignments and clone size from that table. The sample has under 300,000 clones; around 80% are singletons. Trimming pared 0 bases from V and 6 bases from J, leaving 15 bases between. Looked up from germline, CDR1 is MGHRA and CDR2 is YSYEKL. The CDR3 length is 16 residues. This sample is drawn from a study of blood T cell repertoires in COVID-19. Looking at the study overall: Collection of acute and convalescent COVID-19 samples took place in the United States, Italy and Spain. In each case, the material was cDNA or gDNA derived from T cells, B-cell-depleted T cells, or PBMCs.

This receptor was obtained from a man older than 75 with acute or convalescent COVID-19. Sample: peripheral blood. The rearrangement links TRBV4-1 to TRBJ2-1; maybe TRBD2 (6 bases). The CDR3: CASSQEGTGVGNEQFF. CDR3 nucleotide sequence: TGCGCCAGCAGCCAAGAAGGGACTGGGGTTGGCAATGAGCAGTTCTTC.